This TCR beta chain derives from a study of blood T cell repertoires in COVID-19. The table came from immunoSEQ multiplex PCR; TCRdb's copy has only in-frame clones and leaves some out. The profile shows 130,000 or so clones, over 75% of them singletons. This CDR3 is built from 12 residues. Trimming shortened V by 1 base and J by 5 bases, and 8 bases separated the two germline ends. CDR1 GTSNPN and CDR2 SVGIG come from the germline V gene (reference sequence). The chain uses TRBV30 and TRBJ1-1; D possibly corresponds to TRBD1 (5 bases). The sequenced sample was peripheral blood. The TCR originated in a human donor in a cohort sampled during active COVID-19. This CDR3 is CAWSAQVTEAFF. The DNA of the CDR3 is TGTGCCTGGAGTGCACAGGTAACTGAAGCTTTCTTT. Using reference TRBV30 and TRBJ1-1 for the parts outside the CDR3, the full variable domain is SQTIHQWPATLVQPVGSPLSLECTVEGTSNPNLYWYRQAAGRGLQLLFYSVGIGQISSEVPQNLSASRPQDRQFILSSKKLLLSDSGFYLCAWSAQVTEAFFGQGTRLTVV.